This section outlines one T cell receptor beta chain sequence together with its context. The data originate from a study of immune characterization of retroperitoneal liposarcoma. TCRdb re-derived calls from the PCR reads in MiXCR, one entry per CDR3 protein. The sample comprises 3,100 or so distinct CDR3 sequences, approximately 39% of which are singletons, and around 40% rests with the top ten. Sequencing used tumor tissue. The sequence was collected from a male donor with retroperitoneal liposarcoma.

This chain's CDR3 is CASSLPRLAGANYEQYF. CDR3 bases: TGTGCCAGCAGCCTACCCCGACTAGCGGGAGCGAACTACGAGCAGTACTTC. The chain couples TRBV7-8 to TRBJ2-7, with 12 nucleotides matching TRBD2. The CDR3 has 17 amino acids. The V and J ends lost 5 bases and 3 bases, in that order; junction bases with no gene match: 11. Germline CDR1 SGHVS, CDR2 FQNEAQ.